This TCR beta chain was observed in a study of T cells in localized non-small cell lung cancer. The CDR3 sequence is 16 residues long. Looked up from germline, CDR1 is SGHRS and CDR2 is YFSETQ. Trimming stripped 0 bases from V and 5 bases from J, with 17 bases between. On this clone: Its matching antigen is unknown.

Findings and limits, study-wide: Longer overall survival associated with higher blood T cell density; shorter survival with higher adjacent-lung clonality. It was uninvolved adjacent lung that showed the highest T cell clonality, exceeding tumor. Because sequencing included only one region (of the tumor), heterogeneity remains possible.

Repertoires were generated with immunoSEQ multiplex PCR, while TCRdb's copy carries only in-frame clones and drops some. Of about 40,000 clones in the sample, around nine tenths were seen once. This sequence was found in a man aged 18 to 50 with stage I lung adenocarcinoma. The chain combines TRBV5-1 with TRBJ1-1, with D perhaps matching TRBD1 (5 bases). The sequenced sample was peripheral blood, obtained before any cancer treatment. The CDR3 region is CASSLDRGSGVTEAFF. In DNA, the CDR3 is TGCGCCAGCAGCTTGGATAGGGGAAGCGGTGTTACTGAAGCTTTCTTT. Full variable domain (outside the CDR3, taken from reference TRBV5-1 and TRBJ1-1): KAGVTQTPRYLIKTRGQQVTLSCSPISGHRSVSWYQQTPGQGLQFLFEYFSETQRNKGNFPGRFSGRQFSNSRSEMNVSTLELGDSALYLCASSLDRGSGVTEAFFGQGTRLTVV.